This T cell receptor beta chain was profiled in a study of blood T cell repertoires in COVID-19. Study-level background: Researchers got acute and convalescent COVID-19 samples from the United States, Italy and Spain. Sample material is recorded as cDNA or gDNA derived from T cells, B-cell-depleted T cells, or PBMCs.

Original data processing: Estimated nucleated cell counts came from reference gene primer amplification. Here immunoSEQ multiplex PCR was the method, and the copy in TCRdb shows in-frame clones only, minus some. The V and J calls and the clone size are those of that table, but D and trimming were determined from the DNA. The data show 200,000 to 250,000 clones, more than 70% seen once. V lost 1 base to trimming and J lost 1 base, with 7 bases between them. The germline V gene has CDR1 SGHAT and CDR2 FQNNGV. The CDR3 extends over 14 amino acids. Input material: peripheral blood. The gene calls are TRBV11-2 and TRBJ1-1; D gene unclear. The TCR was taken from a woman of 80 years or more with COVID-19, enrolled during active disease. The CDR3 bases are TGTGCCAGCAGCTTAGCCCAGGCGAACACTGAAGCTTTCTTT. This translates into CASSLAQANTEAFF.